This T cell receptor (beta chain) was recorded in a study of T cells after posttransplantation cyclophosphamide. Of note for this clone: The target antigen is unknown.

The related graft donor's blood sample was taken on the day of bone marrow donation. Generated by immunoSEQ multiplex PCR, the TCRdb table keeps only in-frame clones and is missing some. The sample counts about 36,000 clones, none seen once; the ten largest own about 1.2%. Study results and caveats: Tissue-infiltrating T cells from skin or gut overlapped little with blood T cells. Later post-transplant blood repertoires were often dominated by donor CD8+ memory clones. Recipient CMV seropositivity and CMV reactivation strongly tracked TRB clonality.

Germline CDR1 and CDR2: LGHNA and YNFKEQ. The J segment lost 6 bases and the V segment lost 0 bases, leaving 8 bases of the junction unmatched. The CDR3 is made up of 16 amino acids. The genes are TRBV4-2 and TRBJ2-1, with 7 bases fitting TRBD2. This TCR came from a girl aged 5 to 17 in good health, CMV-negative, and a related stem cell transplant donor. The source material was PBMCs. In DNA form, the CDR3 reads TGTGCCAGCAGCCAAGACTGGCGGCCTAGCGGCAATGAGCAGTTCTTC. Translation gives CASSQDWRPSGNEQFF.